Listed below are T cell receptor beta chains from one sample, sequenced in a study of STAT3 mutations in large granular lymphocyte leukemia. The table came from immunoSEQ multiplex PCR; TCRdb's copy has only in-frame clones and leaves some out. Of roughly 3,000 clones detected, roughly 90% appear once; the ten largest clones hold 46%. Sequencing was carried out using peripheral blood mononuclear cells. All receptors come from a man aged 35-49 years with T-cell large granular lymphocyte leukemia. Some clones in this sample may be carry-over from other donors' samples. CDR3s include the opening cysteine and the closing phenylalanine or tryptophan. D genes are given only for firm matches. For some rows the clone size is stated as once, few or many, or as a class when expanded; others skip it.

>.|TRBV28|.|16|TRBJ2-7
CASSSFPTPGAHEQYF
TGTGCCAGCAGTTCCTTTCCGACCCCCGGAGCCCACGAGCAGTACTTC
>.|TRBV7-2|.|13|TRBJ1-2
CASSPGMAQTYTF
TGTGCCAGCAGCCCCGGAATGGCCCAGACCTACACCTTC
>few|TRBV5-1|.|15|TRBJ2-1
CASSPAIQGRNEQFF
TGCGCCAGCAGCCCCGCGATTCAGGGAAGGAATGAGCAGTTCTTC
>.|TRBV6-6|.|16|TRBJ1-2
CASSLETVPANYGYTF
TGTGCCAGCAGTTTGGAGACAGTCCCTGCTAACTATGGCTACACCTTC
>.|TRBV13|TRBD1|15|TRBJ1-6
CASSHGQDPYSPLHF
TGTGCCAGCAGCCACGGACAGGACCCTTATTCACCCCTCCACTTT
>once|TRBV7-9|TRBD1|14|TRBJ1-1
CASSLRTGNTEAFF
TGTGCCAGCAGCCTCCGGACAGGGAACACTGAAGCTTTCTTT
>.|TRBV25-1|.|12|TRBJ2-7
CASSPGNYEQYF
TGTGCCAGCTCTCCAGGAAACTACGAGCAGTACTTC
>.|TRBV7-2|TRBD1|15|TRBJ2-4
CASSPPGQGPTVQYF
TGTGCCAGCAGCCCACCGGGACAGGGCCCTACGGTTCAGTACTTC
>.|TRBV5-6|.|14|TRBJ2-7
CASSLGQASYEQYF
TGTGCCAGCAGCTTGGGACAGGCGTCGTACGAGCAGTACTTC
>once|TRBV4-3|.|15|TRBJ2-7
CASSQGVGGTYEQYF
TGCGCCAGCAGCCAAGGGGTCGGAGGGACCTACGAGCAGTACTTC
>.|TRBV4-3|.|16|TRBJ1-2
CASSQEPGDSFYGYTF
TGCGCCAGCAGCCAGGAACCCGGCGATTCTTTCTATGGCTACACCTTC
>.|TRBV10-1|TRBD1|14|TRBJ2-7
CASSRGQGAREQYF
TGCGCCAGCAGTAGGGGACAGGGGGCTCGGGAGCAGTACTTC
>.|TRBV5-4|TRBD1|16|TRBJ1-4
CASSLIGDRGNEKLFF
TGTGCCAGCAGCTTAATCGGGGACAGGGGGAATGAAAAACTGTTTTTT
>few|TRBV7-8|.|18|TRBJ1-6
CASSVPLDRSSYNSPLHF
TGTGCCAGCAGTGTACCTTTGGACCGGAGCTCCTATAATTCACCCCTCCACTTT
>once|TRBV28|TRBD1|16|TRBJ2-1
CASIPSGQDTRGKQFF
TGTGCCAGCATCCCCTCGGGACAGGATACGAGGGGAAAGCAGTTCTTC
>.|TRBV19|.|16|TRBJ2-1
CASSIPGRSSYNEQFF
TGTGCCAGTAGTATACCTGGACGGAGCTCCTACAATGAGCAGTTCTTC
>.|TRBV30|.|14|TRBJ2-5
CAWSIGAGGETQYF
TGTGCCTGGAGTATAGGCGCCGGAGGGGAGACCCAGTACTTC
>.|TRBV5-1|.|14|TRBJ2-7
CASSLGDLTYEQYF
TGCGCCAGCAGCTTAGGGGACTTAACCTACGAGCAGTACTTC
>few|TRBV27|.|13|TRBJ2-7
CASSPTGAGEQYF
TGTGCCAGCAGTCCGACTGGGGCCGGCGAGCAGTACTTC
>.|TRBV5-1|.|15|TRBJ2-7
CASSLAGTQVGEQYF
TGCGCCAGCAGCTTGGCCGGGACTCAAGTCGGCGAGCAGTACTTC
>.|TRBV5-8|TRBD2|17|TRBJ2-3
CASSPRDGQRGGRAQYF
TGTGCCAGCAGCCCCCGCGATGGGCAGCGGGGGGGCCGGGCGCAGTATTTT
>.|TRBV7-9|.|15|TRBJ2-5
CASSLMLARQETQYF
TGTGCCAGCAGCTTAATGCTAGCCCGCCAAGAGACCCAGTACTTC
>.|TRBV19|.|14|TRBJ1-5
CASRGLGGNQPQHF
TGTGCCAGTAGGGGACTCGGTGGTAATCAGCCCCAGCATTTT
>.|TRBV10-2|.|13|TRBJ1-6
CASSVGSNSPLHF
TGCGCCAGCAGTGTTGGATCAAATTCACCCCTCCACTTT
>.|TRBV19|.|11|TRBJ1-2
CATGGSYGYTF
TGTGCCACCGGGGGCTCCTATGGCTACACCTTC
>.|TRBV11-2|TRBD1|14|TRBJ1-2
CASSFGQGLYGYTF
TGTGCCAGCAGCTTTGGACAGGGCCTATATGGCTACACCTTC
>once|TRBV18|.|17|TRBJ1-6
CASSAQMVGRYNSPLHF
TGTGCCAGCTCTGCCCAAATGGTTGGACGGTATAATTCACCCCTCCACTTT
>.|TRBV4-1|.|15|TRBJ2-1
CASSHRQQGRDEQFF
TGCGCCAGCAGCCACAGACAACAGGGTAGGGATGAGCAGTTCTTC
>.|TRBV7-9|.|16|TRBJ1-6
CASSIPGDLRGSPLHF
TGTGCCAGCAGCATCCCCGGGGACCTTCGGGGTTCACCCCTCCACTTT
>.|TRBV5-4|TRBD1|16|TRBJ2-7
CASSLAGTGISYEQYF
TGTGCCAGCAGCTTGGCAGGGACAGGAATATCCTACGAGCAGTACTTC
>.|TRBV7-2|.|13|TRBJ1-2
CASSITANYGYTF
TGTGCCAGCAGTATCACAGCTAACTATGGCTACACCTTC
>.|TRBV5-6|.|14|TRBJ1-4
CASSRGPAEEKLFF
TGTGCCAGCAGCAGGGGACCCGCGGAGGAAAAACTGTTTTTT
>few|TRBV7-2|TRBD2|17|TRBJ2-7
CASSSETLAGVAYEQYF
TGTGCCAGCAGCTCCGAGACTCTAGCGGGGGTGGCCTACGAGCAGTACTTC
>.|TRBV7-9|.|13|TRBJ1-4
CATTGTTNEKLFF
TGTGCCACCACCGGGACAACTAATGAAAAACTGTTTTTT
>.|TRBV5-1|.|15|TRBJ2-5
CASSPRTASEETQYF
TGCGCCAGCAGCCCAAGAACGGCTTCGGAAGAGACCCAGTACTTC
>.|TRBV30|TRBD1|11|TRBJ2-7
CAWSGTAEQYF
TGTGCCTGGAGCGGGACAGCCGAGCAGTACTTC
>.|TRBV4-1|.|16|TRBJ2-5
CASSQDPQGMKETQYF
TGCGCCAGCAGCCAAGATCCACAGGGAATGAAAGAGACCCAGTACTTC
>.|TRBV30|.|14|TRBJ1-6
CAWSTTGRASPLHF
TGTGCCTGGAGTACGACAGGCAGAGCTTCACCCCTCCACTTT
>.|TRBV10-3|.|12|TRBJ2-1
CATSDERDEQFF
TGTGCCACCTCGGACGAGCGGGATGAGCAGTTCTTC
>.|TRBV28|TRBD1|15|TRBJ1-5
CATLDREPSNQPQHF
TGTGCCACCTTGGACAGGGAACCTAGCAATCAGCCCCAGCATTTT
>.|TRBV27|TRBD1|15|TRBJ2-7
CASSLTGTGGVEQYF
TGTGCCAGCAGTTTGACCGGGACAGGGGGCGTCGAGCAGTACTTC
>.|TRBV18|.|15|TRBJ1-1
CASSPAGKWDTEAFF
TGTGCCAGCTCACCCGCAGGAAAATGGGACACTGAAGCTTTCTTT
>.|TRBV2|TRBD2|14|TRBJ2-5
CASSEAGGWETQYF
TGTGCCAGCAGTGAAGCGGGGGGGTGGGAGACCCAGTACTTC
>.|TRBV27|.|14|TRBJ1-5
CAVGSPERYQPQHF
TGTGCCGTGGGCAGCCCGGAACGCTATCAGCCCCAGCATTTT
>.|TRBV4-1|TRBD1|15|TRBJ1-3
CASSRGQVSGNTIYF
TGCGCCAGCAGCCGGGGACAGGTCTCTGGAAACACCATATATTTT
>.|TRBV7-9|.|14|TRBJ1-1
CASSSRTVNTEAFF
TGTGCCAGCAGCTCCAGGACGGTGAACACTGAAGCTTTCTTT
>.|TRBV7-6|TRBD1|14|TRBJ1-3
CASSLGTGLDTIYF
TGTGCCAGCAGCCTAGGGACAGGTCTAGACACCATATATTTT
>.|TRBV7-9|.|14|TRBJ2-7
CASSLGQINYEQYF
TGTGCCAGCAGCTTAGGGCAGATAAACTACGAGCAGTACTTC
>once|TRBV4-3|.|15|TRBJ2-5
CASSQDGRGQETQYF
TGCGCCAGCAGCCAAGATGGCAGGGGTCAAGAGACCCAGTACTTC
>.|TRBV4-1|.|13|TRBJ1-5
CASSPLQFQPQHF
TGCGCCAGCAGCCCTCTACAATTCCAGCCCCAGCATTTT
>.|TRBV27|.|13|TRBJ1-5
CASSLGGAQPQHF
TGTGCCAGCAGTTTAGGGGGAGCCCAGCCCCAGCATTTT
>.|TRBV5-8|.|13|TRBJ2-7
CASSLSPSYEQYF
TGTGCCAGCAGCTTGTCCCCCTCCTACGAGCAGTACTTC
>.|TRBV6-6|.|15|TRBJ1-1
CASRYLGGMNTEAFF
TGTGCCAGCAGGTACCTAGGGGGGATGAACACTGAAGCTTTCTTT